The entry below gives a single TCR beta chain sequence along with its context. Antigen: not known. The sample belongs to a study of CD8 T cells in ankylosing spondylitis. MiXCR, applied by TCRdb to the 5' RACE reads, yields one record per CDR3 protein. The sample shows 270,000 or so distinct CDR3 sequences, more than 15% of them seen only once. Study-level points and caveats: Within peripheral blood, clones linked to disease were CD8+ and relatively rare. Researchers reportedly found disease-linked clones significantly enriched in matched ankylosing spondylitis synovial fluid.

The origin of this receptor is a male donor with ankylosing spondylitis or in good health (not recorded which). Sequenced sample: blood, either unsorted or a sorted T cell fraction (not recorded which).

In nucleotides, the CDR3 is TGTGCCAGCAGCCAAGAAGAGGGGATTTCCAGGGGAGTGAACACCGGGGAGCTGTTTTTT. This gives the protein CASSQEEGISRGVNTGELFF. The chain links TRBV4-2 to TRBJ2-2; the D gene is possibly TRBD1 (6 bases). From germline, CDR1 is LGHNA and CDR2 YNFKEQ. The V and J ends lost 0 bases and 1 base respectively, with 21 bases between them. There are 20 residues in the CDR3.